What follows are 32 T cell receptor beta chains derived from one specimen sequenced in a study of response to subunit inactivated influenza vaccine. TCRdb redid the calling of the RT-PCR reads with MiXCR, one entry per CDR3 protein. The sample lists 650,000 to 800,000 distinct CDR3 sequences, over 11% occurring once. Here the sequenced sample was PBMCs from blood, taken about 14 days before vaccination. These receptors all come from a middle-aged man who received an inactivated influenza vaccine.

In its sample, this clonotype was seen once. This chain connects TRBV2 to TRBJ1-5; no clear D gene. The CDR3 is 15 residues long. V lost 2 bases, J lost 4 bases, and 12 bases lay in between. Germline values: CDR1 SNHLY, CDR2 FYNNEI. The CDR3 loop is CASSERESYNQPQHF. CDR3 bases: TGTGCCAGCAGTGAACGGGAGTCTTATAATCAGCCCCAGCATTTT.

This clonotype showed up many times. This sequence joins TRBV29-1 and TRBJ2-7; the D is unclear. The CDR3 sequence is 12 residues long. V dropped 2 bases and J dropped 1 base, with 6 bases sitting between them. The germline CDR1 and CDR2 sequences are SQVTM and ANQGSEA. The CDR3 loop is CSVESSSYEQYF. CDR3 bases: TGCAGCGTTGAATCCTCATCCTACGAGCAGTACTTC.

There are a few counts of this clonotype. The chain joins TRBV3-1 to TRBJ2-1; 7 nucleotides match TRBD1. V lost 1 base, J lost 2 bases, and 14 bases stayed unmatched. Germline CDR1 reads LGHDT; CDR2 reads YNNKEL (reference sequence). CDR3 length: 19 residues. The CDR3 DNA follows: TGTGCCAGCAGCCAAGTACAGGGGCAGGCGGGTTCCACCTACAATGAGCAGTTCTTC. Residues: CASSQVQGQAGSTYNEQFF.

This clonotype has just a few counts. The chain recombines TRBV12-3 or TRBV12-4 with TRBJ2-7; unclear D gene. The CDR3 covers 15 residues. The V gene lost 1 base and the J gene lost 4 bases, with 14 bases spanning the gap. The CDR3 here is CASSLVGSSSYEQYF. CDR3 DNA: TGTGCCAGCAGTTTAGTGGGTAGCTCGTCGTACGAGCAGTACTTC.

This clonotype was seen at least ten times. The chain joins TRBV5-1 to TRBJ1-6; no clear D. This CDR3 region has 15 residues. V was clipped by 6 bases and J by 8 bases, with 18 bases between them. Germline lookup yields CDR1 SGHRS and CDR2 YFSETQ. Here the CDR3 DNA reads TGCGCCAGCAACAGTGGTGACGGGTTGTATTCACCCCTCCACTTT. This codes for CASNSGDGLYSPLHF.

This clonotype was observed at least ten times. The chain carries TRBV7-8 and TRBJ2-2; the D gene could be TRBD1 or TRBD2 (6 bases each). V was cut by 5 bases and J by 16 bases, with 26 bases left in between. Per the germline V gene, CDR1 is SGHVS and CDR2 is FQNEAQ. The CDR3 covers 15 residues. The CDR3 here is CASSLEPGRPEGGFF. Here the CDR3 DNA reads TGTGCCAGCAGCCTAGAACCGGGCAGGCCCGAGGGGGGGTTTTTT.

This clonotype was counted many times. J is TRBJ2-5 and V is TRBV29-1; D gene uncertain. CDR1 is SQVTM, CDR2 ANQGSEA, per germline. CDR3 length equals 13 residues. Trimming left V 2 bases short and J 0 bases short, with 7 bases between. The CDR3 reads CSVERKNQETQYF. The CDR3 DNA follows: TGCAGCGTTGAACGGAAGAACCAAGAGACCCAGTACTTC.

The chain joins TRBV18 to TRBJ1-1; TRBD1 might be the D (5 bases). Trimming cost V 5 bases and J 3 bases, with 16 bases left between them. The CDR3 has 15 residues. Germline V lookup: CDR1 KGHSH, CDR2 LQKENI. The CDR3: CASSERGEGYTEAFF. CDR3 coding DNA: TGTGCCAGCTCAGAGCGAGGGGAAGGGTACACTGAAGCTTTCTTT.

This clonotype was picked up a small number of times. V and J are TRBV20-1 and TRBJ2-3; TRBD1 or TRBD2 may be the D gene (5 bases each). The V gene lost 6 bases and the J gene lost 1 base, with 14 bases spanning the gap. The germline V gene has CDR1 DFQATT and CDR2 SNEGSKA (reference sequence). This CDR3 has 14 amino acids. The CDR3 nucleotides read TGCAGTGCGACCTACGGGGCCCGCACAGATACGCAGTATTTT. It yields the protein CSATYGARTDTQYF.

This clonotype was detected a few times. The chain combines TRBV4-2 with TRBJ2-7; 7 bases are a match to TRBD2. The germline CDR1 and CDR2 sequences are LGHNA and YNFKEQ. The CDR3 sequence is 17 residues long. V dropped 0 bases and J dropped 0; count of bases not matched to a gene: 8. CDR3 residues: CASSQEGAGILSYEQYF. CDR3 sequence (DNA): TGTGCCAGCAGCCAAGAGGGAGCGGGGATACTCTCCTACGAGCAGTACTTC.

This clonotype has a handful of counts. The V and J genes are TRBV2 and TRBJ2-7; 12 bases are a match to TRBD1. The germline gives CDR1 SNHLY, CDR2 FYNNEI. The V gene end was trimmed by 8 bases and the J gene end by 6 bases; junction bases not matched to a gene: 2. CDR3 size: 12 residues. CDR3 nucleotides: TGTGCCAGCGGGACAGGGGGCAGCGAGCAGTACTTC. This codes for CASGTGGSEQYF.

The chain uses TRBV28 and TRBJ2-2, with TRBD1 matching 11 bases. The CDR3 length is 17 residues. Trimming took 4 bases from V and 2 from J; bases not matched to a gene: 6. Per germline, CDR1 MDHEN and CDR2 SYDVKM. The CDR3 DNA reads as TGTGCCAGCAGTTCCCAGGACAGGGGGCCTAACACCGGGGAGCTGTTTTTT. It is translated as CASSSQDRGPNTGELFF.

This chain joins TRBV29-1 and TRBJ1-2; D possibly corresponds to TRBD1 (6 bases). Germline V gives CDR1 SQVTM, CDR2 ANQGSEA. The CDR3 has 13 residues. V was trimmed by 5 bases and J by 1 base, leaving 11 bases between them. The CDR3 DNA reads TGCAGCGTTACGACAGGAAGTAACTATGGCTACACCTTC. As protein: CSVTTGSNYGYTF.

This clonotype was detected only a few times. The chain links TRBV7-9 to TRBJ2-2; D is ambiguous. Looked up from germline, CDR1 is SEHNR and CDR2 is FQNEAQ (reference sequence). V was trimmed by 2 bases and J by 6 bases, leaving 10 bases between them. This CDR3 spans 14 amino acids. CDR3 sequence: CASSLTITPGELFF. In DNA form, the CDR3 reads TGTGCCAGCAGCTTAACAATCACCCCCGGGGAGCTGTTTTTT.

This clonotype came up a few times. The gene calls are TRBV5-1 and TRBJ2-5; 11 bases line up with TRBD1. Germline V CDR1 and CDR2: SGHRS, YFSETQ. V was pared by 4 bases and J by 7 bases, with 9 bases of the junction left unmatched. The CDR3 runs 15 residues. CDR3 sequence reads: CASSPNTGTGGTQYF. In nucleotides, the CDR3 is TGCGCCAGCAGCCCAAACACCGGGACAGGGGGGACCCAGTACTTC. The full variable domain, its missing parts supplied by reference TRBV5-1 and TRBJ2-5, is KAGVTQTPRYLIKTRGQQVTLSCSPISGHRSVSWYQQTPGQGLQFLFEYFSETQRNKGNFPGRFSGRQFSNSRSEMNVSTLELGDSALYLCASSPNTGTGGTQYFGPGTRLLVL.

The V and J genes are TRBV28 and TRBJ2-7; D may match TRBD1 or TRBD2 (5 bases each). V was pared by 6 bases and J by 9 bases, with 15 bases between. This CDR3 contains 12 residues. Germline values: CDR1 MDHEN, CDR2 SYDVKM. DNA for the CDR3: TGTGCCAGCAGGCAGGGAGATAGGAGGCAGTACTTC. Protein sequence: CASRQGDRRQYF.

CDR3 DNA sequence: TGTGCCAGCAGCTCCCGACAGGGCGATAGCAATCAGCCCCAGCATTTT. Translated, it gives CASSSRQGDSNQPQHF. This rearrangement joins TRBV7-2 to TRBJ1-5, with 7 bases identical to TRBD1. Germline V gene lookup returns CDR1 SGHTA and CDR2 FQGNSA. V lost 4 bases to trimming and J lost 0 bases; unmatched junction nucleotides: 6. The CDR3 is made up of 16 amino acids.

The J gene is TRBJ2-5, the V gene TRBV20-1; D perhaps matches TRBD2 (5 bases). The CDR3 runs 14 residues. With 0 bases removed from V and 6 bases from J, the gap between germline ends came to 14 bases. Per germline, CDR1 DFQATT and CDR2 SNEGSKA (reference sequence). The CDR3: CSARDLAFDQTQYF. The CDR3 nucleotides are TGCAGTGCTAGAGATCTAGCTTTTGATCAGACCCAGTACTTC.

This clonotype was seen more than once but under ten times. V and J are TRBV24-1 and TRBJ2-3; the D is unclear. The CDR3 covers 12 residues. V lost 0 bases, J lost 9 bases, and 6 bases lay in between. Germline assignment: CDR1 KGHDR and CDR2 SFDVKD. CDR3 sequence (DNA): TGTGCCACCAGTGATTTGTTCGGAACGCAGTATTTT. Translating gives CATSDLFGTQYF.

This clonotype was counted a few times. The chain joins TRBV18 to TRBJ2-3, with 11 bases fitting TRBD2. V trimming: 1 base; J trimming: 1 base; junction bases outside the gene matches: 4. Germline CDR1 is KGHSH and CDR2 is LQKENI. CDR3 length: 17 residues. CDR3 DNA: TGTGCCAGCTCACCACGACAACTAGCGGGGGGCACAGATACGCAGTATTTT. Translating gives CASSPRQLAGGTDTQYF.

V gene TRBV24-1 combines with J gene TRBJ2-1, with D tentatively TRBD2 (5 bases). This CDR3 has 14 residues. Between the trimmed V and J ends, which lost 0 bases and 7 bases, there was a span of 9 bases. Germline V gene data show CDR1 as KGHDR and CDR2 as SFDVKD. CDR3 in amino acids: CATSDLVGENEQFF. The DNA of the CDR3 is TGTGCCACCAGTGATTTGGTCGGGGAGAATGAGCAGTTCTTC.

This clonotype has more than one count but fewer than ten. V gene TRBV4-3 combines with J gene TRBJ2-1; the match to TRBD2 covers 8 bases. V was clipped by 5 bases and J by 2 bases; unmatched bases: 5. Germline V gene lookup returns CDR1 LGHNA and CDR2 YSLEER. The CDR3 runs 15 residues. The CDR3 spells CASSSGLVPYNEQFF. CDR3 coding DNA: TGCGCCAGCAGCTCGGGACTAGTGCCCTACAATGAGCAGTTCTTC.

The chain employs TRBV7-2 and TRBJ2-3; D is unresolved. This CDR3 contains 16 residues. CDR1 and CDR2 (germline): SGHTA, FQGNSA. Trimming shortened V by 1 base and J by 0 bases, and 11 bases separated the two germline ends. The CDR3: CASSLVPSASTDTQYF. CDR3 bases: TGTGCCAGCAGCTTAGTACCCAGCGCAAGCACAGATACGCAGTATTTT.

This chain connects TRBV3-1 to TRBJ2-7; D perhaps matches TRBD1 (7 bases). CDR1 LGHDT and CDR2 YNNKEL come from the germline V gene (reference sequence). The ends were cut back, 1 base at V and 4 bases at J, with 14 bases in the middle. This CDR3 contains 15 residues. The CDR3, as DNA: TGTGCCAGCAGCCAAGGCAGGGGGGTGATATACGAGCAGTACTTC. Its protein is CASSQGRGVIYEQYF.

The rearrangement uses TRBV6-5 and TRBJ2-5, with a weak D call TRBD2 (6 bases). V gave up 2 bases and J gave up 8 bases, with 15 bases separating them. CDR1 is MNHEY, CDR2 SVGAGI, per germline. There are 14 residues in the CDR3. In nucleotides, the CDR3 is TGTGCCAGCAGTTACAGGGCGGAGGGAAGAACCCAGTACTTC. Its protein product is CASSYRAEGRTQYF.

This clonotype came up a few times. The genes are TRBV28 and TRBJ2-5; D remains ambiguous. The CDR3 is made up of 14 amino acids. Deletions cut 2 bases from V and 1 base from J, with 8 bases between. Germline-derived CDR1 and CDR2 are MDHEN and SYDVKM. This chain's CDR3 is CASSLPSRQETQYF. The CDR3 DNA is TGTGCCAGCAGTTTACCGTCCCGCCAAGAGACCCAGTACTTC.

This clonotype was seen at least ten times. The chain links TRBV30 to TRBJ2-1, with 9 bases lining up with TRBD2. This CDR3 contains 14 residues. CDR1 is GTSNPN, CDR2 SVGIG, per germline (reference sequence). The V gene end was trimmed by 5 bases and the J gene end by 2 bases; junction bases not matched to a gene: 4. CDR3 nucleotides: TGTGCCTGGTGGCGGGGGGGTCCCTACAATGAGCAGTTCTTC. It yields the protein CAWWRGGPYNEQFF.

The chain uses TRBV29-1 and TRBJ2-1; D remains ambiguous. The CDR3 covers 13 residues. The V end was cut by 3 bases, the J end by 3 bases, with 9 bases between. The germline V gene encodes CDR1 SQVTM and CDR2 ANQGSEA. CDR3 residues: CSVEGQFYNEQFF. The CDR3 DNA reads TGCAGCGTTGAGGGCCAGTTCTACAATGAGCAGTTCTTC.

The chain couples TRBV5-1 to TRBJ2-7; tentatively, D is TRBD1 (5 bases). Trimming stripped 4 bases from V and 5 bases from J, with 10 bases between. The CDR3 runs 12 residues. Germline CDR1 SGHRS, CDR2 YFSETQ. The CDR3 region is CASSGTQDEQYF. CDR3 in DNA: TGCGCCAGCAGCGGAACACAGGACGAGCAGTACTTC.

The table lists this clonotype with a few counts. This chain uses TRBV7-2 with TRBJ2-3; 7 nucleotides line up with TRBD2. The V gene's germline CDR1 is SGHTA and CDR2 FQGNSA. The CDR3 loop spans 14 amino acids. Trimming removed 6 bases from V and 2 bases from J; junction bases left unmatched: 5. The CDR3 bases are TGTGCCAGCAGTTCGGGACTACCCACAGATACGCAGTATTTT. Translation gives CASSSGLPTDTQYF.

This clonotype has just a few counts. The chain carries TRBV5-1 and TRBJ1-5, with D perhaps TRBD1 (5 bases). The CDR3 is 17 amino acids. Germline V gene sequence: CDR1 SGHRS, CDR2 YFSETQ. The V and J ends lost 0 bases and 0 bases respectively, with 13 bases between them. CDR3 sequence (DNA): TGCGCCAGCAGCTTGGTTGGACACCTGTATAGCAATCAGCCCCAGCATTTT. Its protein product is CASSLVGHLYSNQPQHF.

This clonotype showed up just a few times. The V gene is TRBV18, the J gene TRBJ2-1; 8 positions agree with TRBD2. CDR1 KGHSH and CDR2 LQKENI come from the germline V gene. The CDR3 is made up of 15 amino acids. V was pared by 1 base and J by 3 bases, with 2 bases of the junction left unmatched. The CDR3 coding sequence is TGTGCCAGCTCACCACATAGCGGGAACTACAATGAGCAGTTCTTC. It is translated as CASSPHSGNYNEQFF.